A single sample is the source of the 10 T cell receptor beta chains below, sequenced in a study of post-analysis software for immune sequencing data. Included in the TCR beta cDNA libraries were unique molecular identifiers. TCRdb processed the PCR reads anew with MiXCR; each CDR3 protein has one entry. The table has more than 350,000 distinct CDR3 sequences, 39% seen once. Points from the study as a whole: Patients showed TRBV5-6, TRBV5-1 and TRBV20-1 among a handful of TRBV segments more frequent than in controls.

These receptors lack a known antigen. Sequencing was carried out using blood. These receptors were obtained from a girl between 2 and 10 years old with multiple sclerosis.

V is TRBV10-3 and J is TRBJ2-1; D is undetermined. The CDR3 is made up of 13 amino acids. Trimming cost V 6 bases and J 4 bases, with 10 bases left between them. Germline V gene lookup returns CDR1 ENHRY and CDR2 SYGVKD. The CDR3 reads CAIRSPNYNEQFF. In DNA, the CDR3 is TGTGCCATCAGGTCCCCGAATTACAATGAGCAGTTCTTC.

This clonotype occurred a few times. This sequence joins TRBV7-2 and TRBJ2-3; 9 positions agree with TRBD2. This CDR3 spans 14 amino acids. Germline V CDR1 and CDR2: SGHTA, FQGNSA. The trim removed 3 bases at V and 4 bases at J, leaving 2 bases unmatched. For the CDR3, the DNA is TGTGCCAGCAGCTTCGCGGGAGGGCCAGATACGCAGTATTTT. The encoded protein is CASSFAGGPDTQYF.

The chain links TRBV20-1 to TRBJ2-1; D gene uncertain. Germline V gives CDR1 DFQATT, CDR2 SNEGSKA (reference sequence). CDR3 size: 13 residues. With 4 bases removed from V and 2 bases from J, the gap between germline ends came to 9 bases. CDR3 protein: CSATQSPYNEQFF. The CDR3 DNA reads TGCAGTGCTACACAGAGCCCCTACAATGAGCAGTTCTTC.

V gene TRBV12-3 or TRBV12-4 combines with J gene TRBJ1-2, with a possible D match to TRBD1 (6 bases). V gave up 7 bases and J gave up 5 bases, with 20 bases separating them. The CDR3 is made up of 15 amino acids. CDR3 sequence: CASTQFGGRGYGYTF. The CDR3 nucleotides are TGTGCCAGCACTCAGTTCGGGGGCAGAGGGTATGGCTACACCTTC.

This clonotype was detected a few times. V usage is TRBV10-3 and J usage is TRBJ2-5; D gene uncertain. V dropped 4 bases and J dropped 7 bases, with 13 bases sitting between them. This CDR3 has 13 residues. Germline CDR1 reads ENHRY; CDR2 reads SYGVKD. CDR3 bases: TGTGCCATCAGTGGCCCTTTTTCCGGGACCCAGTACTTC. Its protein product is CAISGPFSGTQYF.

V usage is TRBV27 and J usage is TRBJ1-1; D is uncertain. Trimming took off 7 bases at V and 5 bases at J, with 8 bases between the two ends. Germline V CDR1 and CDR2: MNHEY, SMNVEV (reference sequence). The CDR3 contains 11 residues. CDR3: CASIGGTEAFF. CDR3 in DNA: TGTGCCAGCATCGGCGGGACTGAAGCTTTCTTT.

A few counts support this clonotype. The chain joins TRBV29-1 to TRBJ1-2; D might be TRBD1 (5 bases). V shed 3 bases and J shed 3 bases, with 5 bases lying between them. The germline CDR1 and CDR2 sequences are SQVTM and ANQGSEA. The CDR3 runs to 11 residues. The CDR3 reads CSVDRDYGYTF. The CDR3 DNA reads as TGCAGCGTTGACAGGGACTATGGCTACACCTTC.

This chain uses TRBV5-1 with TRBJ1-5; possible D gene TRBD1, 5 bases. The CDR3 has 16 amino acids. The ends were cut back, 4 bases at V and 6 bases at J, with 20 bases in the middle. Germline assignment: CDR1 SGHRS and CDR2 YFSETQ. The CDR3 here is CASSPGTVPGSQPQHF. CDR3 coding DNA: TGCGCCAGCAGCCCCGGGACTGTTCCGGGCAGTCAGCCCCAGCATTTT.

The chain carries TRBV4-2 and TRBJ2-6, with D tentatively TRBD2 (6 bases). Looked up from germline, CDR1 is LGHNA and CDR2 is YNFKEQ. V lost 0 bases and J lost 2, with 11 bases in between. The CDR3 length is 17 residues. The CDR3 here is CASSQERSGAGANVLTF. CDR3 nucleotides: TGTGCCAGCAGCCAAGAACGGTCGGGGGCTGGGGCCAACGTCCTGACTTTC.

The V call is TRBV29-1, the J call TRBJ1-2, with D perhaps TRBD1 (6 bases). CDR1 SQVTM and CDR2 ANQGSEA come from the germline V gene. The V end lost 0 bases, the J end lost 4 bases, and 9 bases lay between the germline ends. The CDR3 has 13 residues. CDR3 bases: TGCAGCGTTGAAGATTGGGACATCTATGGCTACACCTTC. Its protein product is CSVEDWDIYGYTF.